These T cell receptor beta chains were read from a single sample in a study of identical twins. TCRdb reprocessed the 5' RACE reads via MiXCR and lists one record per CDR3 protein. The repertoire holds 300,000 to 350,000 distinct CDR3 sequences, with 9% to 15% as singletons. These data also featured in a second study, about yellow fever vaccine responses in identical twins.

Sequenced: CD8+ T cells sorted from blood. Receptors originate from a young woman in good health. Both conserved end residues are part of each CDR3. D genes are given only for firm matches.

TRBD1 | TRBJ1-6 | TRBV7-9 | CASSSGTDYSPLHF
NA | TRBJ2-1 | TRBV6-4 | CASSEVGGGDEQFF
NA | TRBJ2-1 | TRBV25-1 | CASSEPGDTYNEQFF
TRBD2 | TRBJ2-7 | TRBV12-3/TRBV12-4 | CASSSGLAGVVQYF
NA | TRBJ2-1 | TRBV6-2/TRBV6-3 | CASRQAVNEQFF
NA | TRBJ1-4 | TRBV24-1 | CATSDSRRGTNEKLFF
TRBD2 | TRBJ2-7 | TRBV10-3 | CAISEASGATPYAYEQYF
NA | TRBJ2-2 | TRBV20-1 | CSARSWQVNTGELFF
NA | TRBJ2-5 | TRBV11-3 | CASSTLGETQYF
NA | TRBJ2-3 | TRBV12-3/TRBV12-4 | CASSSSGGREDTQYF
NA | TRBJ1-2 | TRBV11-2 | CASSLGARQSYGYTF
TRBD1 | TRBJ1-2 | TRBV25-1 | CASSAGGGYTF
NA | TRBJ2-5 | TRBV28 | CASSLAEVEETQYF
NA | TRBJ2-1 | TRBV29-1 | CSVEGEQGSYNEQFF
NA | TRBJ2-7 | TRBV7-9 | CASSPPKGIYEQYF
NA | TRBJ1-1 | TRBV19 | CASSKRGDEAFF
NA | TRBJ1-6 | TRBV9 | CASSDPEGSYNSPLHF
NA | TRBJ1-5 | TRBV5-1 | CASSLGPGVTQPQHF
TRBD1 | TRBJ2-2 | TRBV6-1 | CASSRGTGWNTGELFF
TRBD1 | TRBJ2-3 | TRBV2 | CASSGQGATGMSTDTQYF
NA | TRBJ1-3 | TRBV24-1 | CATSDGTSGNTIYF
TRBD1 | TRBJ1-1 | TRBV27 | CASSPRQGWDTEAFF
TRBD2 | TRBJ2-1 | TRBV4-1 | CASSQDSGTYNEQFF
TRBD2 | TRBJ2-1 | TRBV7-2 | CASSLTSGSFYNEQFF
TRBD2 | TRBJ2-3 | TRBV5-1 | CASSFKEGSGGLDTQYF
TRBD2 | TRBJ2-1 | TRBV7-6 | CASSTQGGRYSYNEQFF
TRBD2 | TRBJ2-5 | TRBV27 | CASSPLLAGGETQYF
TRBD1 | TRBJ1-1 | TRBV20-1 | CSATDRGTEAFF
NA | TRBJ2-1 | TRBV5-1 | CASSSKRNEQFF
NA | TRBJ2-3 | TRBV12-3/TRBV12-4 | CASSPGTFRETDTQYF
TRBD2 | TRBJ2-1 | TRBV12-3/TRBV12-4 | CACSYPSATSGRLYEQFF
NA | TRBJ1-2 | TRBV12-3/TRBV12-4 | CASSFNVISYGYTF
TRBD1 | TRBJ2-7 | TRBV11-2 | CASSLQGDSSYEQYF
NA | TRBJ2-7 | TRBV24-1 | CATSATGTPPYEQYF
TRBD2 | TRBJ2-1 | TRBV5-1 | CASIGGRPGSYNEQFF
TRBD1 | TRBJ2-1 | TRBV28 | CASSFGQGDASTFF
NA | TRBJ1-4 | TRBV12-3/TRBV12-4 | CASSLVGTNEKLFF
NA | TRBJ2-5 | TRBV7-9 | CASSLSYGLETQYF
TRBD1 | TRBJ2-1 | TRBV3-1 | CASTLRLWTGTHNEQFF
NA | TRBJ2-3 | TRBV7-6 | CASSLAWRAPSTDTQYF
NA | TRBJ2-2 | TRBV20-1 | CSARDLSTNTGELFF
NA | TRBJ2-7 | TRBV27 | CASSLGRSSYEQYF
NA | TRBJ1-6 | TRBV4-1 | CASSLDASSYNSPLHF
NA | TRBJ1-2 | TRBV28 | CASSLWGVEGYTF
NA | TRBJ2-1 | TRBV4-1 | CASSQSSDYNEQFF
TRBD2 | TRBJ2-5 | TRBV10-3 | CAISESGLGTQETQYF
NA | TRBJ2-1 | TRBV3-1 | CASSQAAPGYNEQFF
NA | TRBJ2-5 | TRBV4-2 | CASSQFQGLDVETQYF
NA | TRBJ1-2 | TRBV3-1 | CASSQEARGADGYTF
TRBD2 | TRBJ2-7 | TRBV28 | CASTGLAEGSSYEQYF
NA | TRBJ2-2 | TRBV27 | CASSSSDYTGELFF
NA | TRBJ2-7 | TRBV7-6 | CASSSGGGLEEQYF
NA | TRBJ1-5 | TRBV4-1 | CASSQGRQSPQHF
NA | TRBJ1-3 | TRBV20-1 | CSAPSRAGNTIYF
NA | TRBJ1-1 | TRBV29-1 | CSGFGTEAFF